Each of the 20 T cell receptor beta chains below was sequenced from the same sample in a study of blood T cell repertoires in COVID-19. Only in-frame clones appear in the TCRdb table, and some are missing; sequencing was by immunoSEQ multiplex PCR. The repertoire holds more than 90,000 clones, with 86% as singletons. The sequenced material came from peripheral blood. All receptors come from a man aged 70-80 years who had recovered from COVID-19.

This chain connects TRBV19 to TRBJ2-1; possible D gene TRBD2, 6 bases. Looked up from germline, CDR1 is LNHDA and CDR2 is SQIVND (reference sequence). The CDR3 is 16 amino acids. Trimming pared 7 bases from V and 0 bases from J, leaving 16 bases between. CDR3 residues: CASKGMEGSSYNEQFF. CDR3 bases: TGTGCCAGTAAAGGGATGGAGGGTAGCTCCTACAATGAGCAGTTCTTC.

The V call is TRBV27, the J call TRBJ1-6, with 8 bases lining up with TRBD1. Germline V gene sequence: CDR1 MNHEY, CDR2 SMNVEV (reference sequence). There are 18 residues in the CDR3. J was trimmed by 7 bases and V by 2 bases; bases with no gene match: 13. CDR3: CASSLMGGQGARNSPLHF. Written as DNA, the CDR3 is TGTGCCAGCAGTTTAATGGGTGGGCAGGGGGCGCGAAATTCACCCCTCCACTTT.

This clone appeared once. The gene calls are TRBV28 and TRBJ2-7, with 14 bases aligning to TRBD2. The trim removed 1 base at V and 1 base at J, leaving 15 bases unmatched. Germline V gene sequence: CDR1 MDHEN, CDR2 SYDVKM. There are 21 residues in the CDR3. CDR3 bases: TGTGCCAGCAGTTTATCCGAATTAGGGAGACTAGCGGGAGGGCCTTCCTACGAGCAGTACTTC. Its translation: CASSLSELGRLAGGPSYEQYF.

This sequence joins TRBV5-4 and TRBJ2-3; 7 bases align to TRBD2. Germline trimming cut 5 bases from V and 6 bases from J; bases unmatched to any gene: 12. Per germline, CDR1 SGHNT and CDR2 YYREEE (reference sequence). This CDR3 has 15 amino acids. CDR3 in DNA: TGTGCCAGCAGTAATATCGGGACTACAGAGGATACGCAGTATTTT. This gives the protein CASSNIGTTEDTQYF.

The table lists this clone with a count of one. The chain couples TRBV29-1 to TRBJ2-2, with 7 bases matching TRBD1. This CDR3 comprises 14 residues. In germline, CDR1 is SQVTM, CDR2 ANQGSEA. The V gene end was trimmed by 4 bases and the J gene end by 4 bases; junction bases not matched to a gene: 6. The CDR3 nucleotides are TGCAGCGTTGTAGAGGGGGCGGTCACCGGGGAGCTGTTTTTT. It translates to CSVVEGAVTGELFF.

This chain uses TRBV7-6 with TRBJ1-2, with 7 bases that match TRBD1. Germline V gene lookup returns CDR1 SGHVS and CDR2 FNYEAQ. V was pared by 5 bases and J by 3 bases, with 9 bases of the junction left unmatched. CDR3 length: 15 amino acids. The CDR3: CASSLQPGQDYGYTF. The CDR3 coding sequence is TGTGCCAGCAGCCTCCAGCCCGGACAGGACTATGGCTACACCTTC.

The chain carries TRBV27 and TRBJ1-5, with D hard to call. V shed 2 bases and J shed 3 bases, with 8 bases lying between them. The CDR3 is 14 residues long. In germline, CDR1 is MNHEY, CDR2 SMNVEV (reference sequence). CDR3 bases: TGTGCCAGCAGTTTAAATCGAGACAATCAGCCCCAGCATTTT. It is translated as CASSLNRDNQPQHF.

This clone was seen just once. The chain is built from TRBV6-5 and TRBJ2-2; no firm D call. CDR1 is MNHEY, CDR2 SVGAGI, per germline. V was shortened by 5 bases and J by 3 bases, with 7 bases between the two germline ends. The CDR3 is made up of 13 amino acids. In DNA form, the CDR3 reads TGTGCCAGCAGTCACCGGGACACCGGGGAGCTGTTTTTT. As protein: CASSHRDTGELFF.

This clone was recorded a few times. The chain links TRBV29-1 to TRBJ2-1, with 12 bases identical to TRBD2. The CDR3 contains 14 residues. Germline CDR1 SQVTM, CDR2 ANQGSEA. Trimming at V came to 7 bases and at J to 9 bases, leaving 10 bases not matched to a gene. The DNA for the CDR3 is TGCAGCGCCCAAAGACTAGCGGGAGTCAGTGAGCAGTTCTTC. Translation gives CSAQRLAGVSEQFF.

This sequence joins TRBV6-2 or TRBV6-3 and TRBJ2-7, with TRBD2 as a possible D gene (6 bases). Trimming shortened V by 1 base and J by 4 bases, and 8 bases separated the two germline ends. The CDR3 spans 13 residues. Germline CDR1 reads MNHEY; CDR2 reads SVGEGT. CDR3 sequence (DNA): TGTGCCAGCAGTTACTGGGGGGAGTACGAGCAGTACTTC. Protein: CASSYWGEYEQYF.

The chain recombines TRBV3-1 (or the pseudogene TRBV3-2) with TRBJ1-2; 9 nucleotides match TRBD1. CDR3 length equals 15 residues. V shed 3 bases, J shed 2 bases, and the junction held 4 bases outside the gene matches. Germline loops: CDR1 LGHDT, CDR2 YNNKEL (reference sequence). The CDR3 is CASSQRTGANYGYTF. The CDR3 DNA reads as TGTGCCAGCAGCCAGAGGACAGGGGCCAACTATGGCTACACCTTC.

On this clone itself: The sample has other DNA sequences that encode this CDR3 too. V is TRBV6-5 and J is TRBJ2-7; TRBD1 matches at 11 bases. The trim removed 5 bases at V and 6 bases at J, leaving 3 bases unmatched. This CDR3 contains 13 residues. Germline V CDR1 and CDR2: MNHEY, SVGAGI. CDR3 residues: CASSPGTGGEQYF. CDR3 DNA: TGTGCCAGCAGTCCCGGGACAGGGGGCGAGCAGTACTTC.

The chain employs TRBV27 and TRBJ1-6; D gene uncertain. There are 14 residues in the CDR3. Germline V lookup: CDR1 MNHEY, CDR2 SMNVEV (reference sequence). The germline V and J ends were trimmed by 3 bases and 9 bases, with 12 bases remaining between them. The CDR3 is CASSFRRGGSPLHF. Here the CDR3 DNA reads TGTGCCAGCAGTTTCCGACGGGGAGGTTCACCCCTCCACTTT.

This clone showed up just a few times. The chain links TRBV6-5 to TRBJ2-6; a possible D gene is TRBD2 (5 bases). The V end lost 5 bases, the J end lost 2 bases, and 10 bases lay between the germline ends. The CDR3 extends over 15 amino acids. CDR1 is MNHEY, CDR2 SVGAGI, per germline. The DNA for the CDR3 is TGTGCCAGCAGTCATGGAGGAGCTGGGGCCAACGTCCTGACTTTC. It translates to CASSHGGAGANVLTF.

The V call is TRBV19, the J call TRBJ1-1; D gene unclear. V lost 5 bases and J lost 5, with 18 bases in between. Germline V lookup: CDR1 LNHDA, CDR2 SQIVND (reference sequence). The CDR3 has 15 amino acids. CDR3 residues: CASSLFGARSTEAFF. CDR3 in DNA: TGTGCCAGTAGTCTCTTCGGAGCACGGAGTACTGAAGCTTTCTTT.

This chain uses TRBV2 with TRBJ2-3; 7 bases match TRBD2. Trimming at V came to 6 bases and at J to 5 bases, leaving 5 bases not matched to a gene. CDR1 is SNHLY and CDR2 is FYNNEI in the germline V gene. CDR3 length: 13 amino acids. CDR3 DNA sequence: TGTGCCAGCAGGGGGACTAATCTAGATACGCAGTATTTT. Translation: CASRGTNLDTQYF.

The rearrangement uses TRBV7-3 and TRBJ2-5; possibly TRBD2 for D (5 bases). The CDR3 has 13 amino acids. Germline V gene sequence: CDR1 SGHTA, CDR2 FQGTGA. Trimming cost V 5 bases and J 1 base, with 8 bases left between them. CDR3 DNA sequence: TGTGCCAGCAGCCGACTACCCCAAGAGACCCAGTACTTC. Protein: CASSRLPQETQYF. Full variable domain (outside the CDR3, taken from reference TRBV7-3 and TRBJ2-5): GAGVSQTPSNKVTEKGKYVELRCDPISGHTALYWYRQSLGQGPEFLIYFQGTGAADDSGLPNDRFFAVRPEGSVSTLKIQRTERGDSAVYLCASSRLPQETQYFGPGTRLLVL.

The chain uses TRBV7-4 and TRBJ1-6; no definite D call. The CDR3 length is 16 residues. Germline V gene data show CDR1 as SGHVT and CDR2 as SQSDAQ. V was pared by 1 base and J by 8 bases, with 15 bases between. The CDR3 protein is CASSLEGALRDSPLHF. The CDR3 DNA sequence: TGTGCCAGCAGCTTAGAGGGAGCCTTGCGGGATTCACCCCTCCACTTT. The full variable domain, its missing parts supplied by reference TRBV7-4 and TRBJ1-6, is GAGVSQSPRYKVAKRGRDVALRCDSISGHVTLYWYRQTLGQGSEVLTYSQSDAQRDKSGRPSGRFSAERPERSVSTLKIQRTEQGDSAVYLCASSLEGALRDSPLHFGNGTRLTVT.

V is TRBV18 and J is TRBJ2-7; 10 bases align to TRBD2. CDR1 and CDR2 (germline): KGHSH, LQKENI. The J segment lost 3 bases and the V segment lost 4 bases, leaving 3 bases of the junction unmatched. CDR3 size: 14 residues. The CDR3 protein is CASSLAGGFYEQYF. The CDR3 bases are TGTGCCAGCTCACTAGCGGGGGGCTTCTACGAGCAGTACTTC.

This clone was observed a single time. This chain links TRBV11-2 with TRBJ1-2; TRBD1 aligns across 9 bases. In germline, CDR1 is SGHAT, CDR2 FQNNGV. Trimming at V came to 5 bases and at J to 4 bases, leaving 2 bases not matched to a gene. The CDR3 totals 13 residues. DNA of the CDR3: TGTGCCAGCAGCCAGGACAGGGGCTATGGCTACACCTTC. Translating gives CASSQDRGYGYTF.